The 28 T cell receptor beta chains given below trace back to one sample, sequenced in a study of beta chain features in type 1 diabetes. These receptors have no identified antigens. Overall study findings and caveats: Shorter TCRB CDR3s, moderately but significantly so, were found in Type 1 diabetes patients in all four CD4+ subsets.

Since all of the isolated RNA was reverse transcribed, expressed TCRB transcripts were what got sequenced. The repertoire was sequenced with immunoSEQ multiplex PCR; TCRdb's copy has only in-frame clones and lacks some. The table has about 160,000 clones, approximately 8.1% seen once. Sequenced input: central memory CD4+ T cells from blood. These receptors originate from a woman between 40 and 55 years old with type 1 diabetes.

This clone appeared a few times. The chain uses TRBV5-6 and TRBJ1-1, with 11 bases that match TRBD1. The CDR3 is made up of 14 amino acids. Germline CDR1 reads SGHDT; CDR2 reads YYEEEE. Losses at the gene ends were 4 bases for V and 6 bases for J; bases not matched to a gene: 5. CDR3 amino acids: CASSPDRGQAEAFF. The CDR3 bases are TGTGCCAGCAGCCCGGACAGGGGGCAAGCTGAAGCTTTCTTT. Combining the CDR3 with reference TRBV5-6 and TRBJ1-1 gives the whole variable domain DAGVTQSPTHLIKTRGQQVTLRCSPKSGHDTVSWYQQALGQGPQFIFQYYEEEERQRGNFPDRFSGHQFPNYSSELNVNALLLGDSALYLCASSPDRGQAEAFFGQGTRLTVV.

There are a few counts of this clone. This rearrangement joins TRBV4-2 to TRBJ2-3; TRBD1 agrees at 8 bases. This CDR3 contains 16 residues. CDR1 LGHNA and CDR2 YNFKEQ come from the germline V gene. V shed 2 bases, J shed 4 bases, and the junction held 8 bases outside the gene matches. CDR3 nucleotides: TGTGCCAGCAGCCAATCTCCCGGGACAGGTGCAGATACGCAGTATTTT. Protein: CASSQSPGTGADTQYF.

This clone appeared a few times. The chain employs TRBV4-1 and TRBJ2-2; 8 bases line up with TRBD1. This CDR3 is 13 amino acids long. Per germline, CDR1 MGHRA and CDR2 YSYEKL. The V and J ends lost 5 bases and 13 bases, in that order; junction bases with no gene match: 9. CDR3 sequence reads: CASSNTGGKLLFF. The CDR3 nucleotides are TGCGCCAGCAGCAACACAGGGGGAAAATTGCTGTTTTTT.

The V gene is TRBV29-1, the J gene TRBJ1-1, with no clear D. Per germline, CDR1 SQVTM and CDR2 ANQGSEA. The CDR3 has 12 amino acids. With 3 bases removed from V and 5 bases from J, the gap between germline ends came to 10 bases. CDR3 nucleotides: TGCAGCGTTGACGCACTACGAACTGAAGCTTTCTTT. It yields the protein CSVDALRTEAFF.

The sample holds a few counts of this clone. The chain couples TRBV25-1 to TRBJ1-3, with D hard to call. V was trimmed by 6 bases and J by 2 bases, leaving 5 bases between them. CDR1 and CDR2 from the germline V gene are MGHDK and SYGVNS. The CDR3 consists of 12 residues. CDR3 protein: CASRSAGNTIYF. Here the CDR3 DNA reads TGTGCCAGCAGGAGCGCTGGAAACACCATATATTTT.

The CDR3: CASSLVSSGGSYEQYF. CDR3 DNA: TGTGCCAGCAGCTTAGTTAGTAGCGGGGGCTCCTACGAGCAGTACTTC. The chain is built from TRBV7-2 and TRBJ2-7; 9 nucleotides match TRBD2. V gave up 1 base and J gave up 0 bases; unmatched junction bases: 4. The length of the CDR3 is 16 residues. Per germline, CDR1 SGHTA and CDR2 FQGNSA.

This clone was seen a few times. The J gene is TRBJ2-3, the V gene TRBV5-1; D call uncertain. The CDR3 is 14 residues long. The V gene's germline CDR1 is SGHRS and CDR2 YFSETQ. Trimming removed 1 base at V and 6 bases at J, with 12 bases between. Here the CDR3 reads CASSLNAAMDTQYF. The CDR3 DNA follows: TGCGCCAGCAGCTTGAACGCGGCCATGGATACGCAGTATTTT.

V gene TRBV28 combines with J gene TRBJ2-7, with a weak D call TRBD1 (5 bases). V was cut by 5 bases and J by 3 bases, with 20 bases left in between. The CDR3 runs to 16 residues. Per germline, CDR1 MDHEN and CDR2 SYDVKM. This chain's CDR3 is CASSPRAGFGDYEQYF. The CDR3 DNA reads TGTGCCAGCAGTCCCAGGGCAGGGTTCGGTGACTACGAGCAGTACTTC. Supplemented by reference TRBV28 and TRBJ2-7, the full variable domain reads DVKVTQSSRYLVKRTGEKVFLECVQDMDHENMFWYRQDPGLGLRLIYFSYDVKMKEKGDIPEGYSVSREKKERFSLILESASTNQTSMYLCASSPRAGFGDYEQYFGPGTRLTVT.

This chain uses TRBV18 with TRBJ1-2; no firm D call. The CDR3 covers 12 residues. Deletions cut 2 bases from V and 6 bases from J, with 7 bases between. Germline-derived CDR1 and CDR2 are KGHSH and LQKENI. Here the CDR3 DNA reads TGTGCCAGCTCACCAGACATAAATGGCTACACCTTC. Protein sequence: CASSPDINGYTF.

This clone showed up just a few times. DNA for the CDR3: TGTGCCAGCAGCTGGGGACAGTCGGGCCAGCCCCAGCATTTT. Encoded protein: CASSWGQSGQPQHF. The chain has TRBV27 and TRBJ1-5; 7 nucleotides match TRBD1. V was pared by 6 bases and J by 7 bases, with 9 bases of the junction left unmatched. CDR1 is MNHEY, CDR2 SMNVEV, per germline (reference sequence). This CDR3 is 14 amino acids long.

This clone was detected a few times. The gene calls are TRBV4-3 and TRBJ1-3; TRBD1 matches at 7 bases. CDR1 and CDR2 (germline): LGHNA, YSLEER. CDR3 length: 15 residues. The V gene end was trimmed by 8 bases and the J gene end by 0 bases; junction bases not matched to a gene: 7. CDR3: CASSPGQISGNTIYF. The DNA of the CDR3 is TGCGCCAGCTCTCCGGGACAGATCTCTGGAAACACCATATATTTT.

V usage is TRBV7-9 and J usage is TRBJ2-6; D unresolved. Germline V gene lookup returns CDR1 SEHNR and CDR2 FQNEAQ (reference sequence). There are 15 residues in the CDR3. Trimming took 5 bases from V and 1 from J, leaving 9 bases between them. The chain's CDR3 is CASSILGSGANVLTF. Written as DNA, the CDR3 is TGTGCCAGCAGCATACTCGGGTCTGGGGCCAACGTCCTGACTTTC.

The rearrangement uses TRBV27 and TRBJ1-4, with D possibly TRBD1 on 6 matching bases. V was pared by 5 bases and J by 0 bases, with 13 bases between. The CDR3 extends over 16 amino acids. Germline CDR1 is MNHEY and CDR2 is SMNVEV (reference sequence). The CDR3 is CASSKTGPATNEKLFF. CDR3 nucleotides: TGTGCCAGCAGTAAGACAGGACCCGCAACTAATGAAAAACTGTTTTTT. Variable domain in full (rest from reference TRBV27 and TRBJ1-4): EAQVTQNPRYLITVTGKKLTVTCSQNMNHEYMSWYRQDPGLGLRQIYYSMNVEVTDKGDVPEGYKVSRKEKRNFPLILESPSPNQTSLYFCASSKTGPATNEKLFFGSGTQLSVL.

The chain uses TRBV15 and TRBJ2-5, with 9 bases matching TRBD2. Trimming took 0 bases from V and 4 from J; bases not matched to a gene: 12. In germline, CDR1 is LNHNV, CDR2 YYDKDF (reference sequence). CDR3 length: 18 amino acids. The CDR3 reads CATSRDRSVAGAGETQYF. In DNA form, the CDR3 reads TGTGCCACCAGCAGAGATCGTTCTGTAGCGGGAGCCGGAGAGACCCAGTACTTC. The full variable domain, in which reference TRBV15 and TRBJ2-5 provide the parts outside the CDR3, is DAMVIQNPRYQVTQFGKPVTLSCSQTLNHNVMYWYQQKSSQAPKLLFHYYDKDFNNEADTPDNFQSRRPNTSFCFLDIRSPGLGDTAMYLCATSRDRSVAGAGETQYFGPGTRLLVL.

V is TRBV19 and J is TRBJ1-5; the match to TRBD1 covers 7 bases. Germline loops: CDR1 LNHDA, CDR2 SQIVND (reference sequence). V lost 7 bases, J lost 2 bases, and 2 bases stayed unmatched. The CDR3 is made up of 13 amino acids. The CDR3 loop is CASTGTGNQPQHF. The CDR3, as DNA: TGTGCCAGTACGGGGACAGGCAATCAGCCCCAGCATTTT.

This clone turned up a few times. The chain has TRBV28 and TRBJ2-1, with TRBD1 matching over 12 bases. Germline V gives CDR1 MDHEN, CDR2 SYDVKM. The ends lost 8 bases at V and 9 bases at J; junction bases unmatched: 8. There are 14 residues in the CDR3. CDR3 in DNA: TGTGCCAGCTGGGACAGGGGGCAGAGTGGTGAGCAGTTCTTC. Translated: CASWDRGQSGEQFF.

This clone was seen a handful of times. The chain joins TRBV7-2 to TRBJ2-4, with 8 bases fitting TRBD1. V lost 5 bases and J lost 5; bases outside the gene matches: 5. Germline V CDR1 and CDR2: SGHTA, FQGNSA. This CDR3 contains 14 residues. Here the CDR3 DNA reads TGTGCCAGCAGCCGCCAGACAGGGGAAAACATTCAGTACTTC. As protein: CASSRQTGENIQYF.

The chain is built from TRBV10-3 and TRBJ1-1; 7 nucleotides agree with TRBD1. The V gene end was trimmed by 3 bases and the J gene end by 4 bases; junction bases not matched to a gene: 5. This CDR3 has 14 amino acids. Looked up from germline, CDR1 is ENHRY and CDR2 is SYGVKD. CDR3 coding DNA: TGTGCCATCAGTGACTTGACAGGGTTCACTGAAGCTTTCTTT. Its protein product is CAISDLTGFTEAFF.

This clone showed up just a few times. The chain is built from TRBV5-4 and TRBJ2-2, with 8 bases lining up with TRBD2. Germline V gene sequence: CDR1 SGHNT, CDR2 YYREEE (reference sequence). This CDR3 spans 16 amino acids. V lost 5 bases to trimming and J lost 4 bases; unmatched junction nucleotides: 10. The CDR3 DNA follows: TGTGCCAGCAGTCCCGACGGGAGGGCTGGCACCGGGGAGCTGTTTTTT. Amino acid sequence: CASSPDGRAGTGELFF.

The chain employs TRBV2 and TRBJ1-5, with a tentative D call TRBD1 (5 bases). Germline CDR1 reads SNHLY; CDR2 reads FYNNEI. V was cut by 7 bases and J by 5 bases, with 12 bases left in between. The CDR3 has 13 residues. The CDR3 spells CASTESGYQPQHF. The CDR3 DNA follows: TGTGCCAGCACCGAGTCAGGGTATCAGCCCCAGCATTTT.

This clone was recorded at least ten times. The chain has TRBV6-4 and TRBJ1-2; weak D call: TRBD1 (6 bases). V shed 2 bases and J shed 4 bases, with 8 bases lying between them. Germline CDR1 and CDR2: MRHNA and SNTAGT. This CDR3 region has 13 residues. CDR3 sequence reads: CASSDGGGYGYTF. The CDR3 DNA sequence: TGTGCCAGCAGTGACGGGGGCGGCTATGGCTACACCTTC.

The genes are TRBV6-5 and TRBJ2-3; 7 bases map to TRBD2. In germline, CDR1 is MNHEY, CDR2 SVGAGI. The CDR3 loop spans 13 amino acids. The V and J ends lost 5 bases and 3 bases, in that order; junction bases with no gene match: 2. The CDR3 sequence is CASSGTTTDTQYF. CDR3 sequence (DNA): TGTGCCAGCAGTGGGACTACTACAGATACGCAGTATTTT.

The chain links TRBV25-1 to TRBJ2-1; no firm D call. V dropped 5 bases and J dropped 4 bases, with 6 bases sitting between them. This CDR3 is 12 amino acids long. CDR1 is MGHDK, CDR2 SYGVNS, per germline. The CDR3 sequence: CASSTEYNEQFF. CDR3 coding DNA: TGTGCCAGCAGTACAGAATACAATGAGCAGTTCTTC. The complete variable domain, with remaining parts taken from reference TRBV25-1 and TRBJ2-1, reads EADIYQTPRYLVIGTGKKITLECSQTMGHDKMYWYQQDPGMELHLIHYSYGVNSTEKGDLSSESTVSRIRTEHFPLTLESARPSHTSQYLCASSTEYNEQFFGPGTRLTVL.

The chain employs TRBV18 and TRBJ1-1; 10 bases map to TRBD1. This CDR3 has 14 amino acids. The junction had 6 bases not matched to a gene; V was cut back by 6 bases and J by 5 bases. The germline V gene has CDR1 KGHSH and CDR2 LQKENI. CDR3 sequence: CASSAGTGETEAFF. The CDR3 DNA reads as TGTGCCAGCTCCGCCGGGACAGGGGAGACTGAAGCTTTCTTT.

The J gene is TRBJ1-2, the V gene TRBV18; TRBD1 matches 7 bases. Germline V gives CDR1 KGHSH, CDR2 LQKENI. Trimming cost V 3 bases and J 6 bases; bases outside gene matches: 4. The CDR3 totals 13 residues. Written as DNA, the CDR3 is TGTGCCAGCTCACCTGACAGGGACCATGGCTACACCTTC. As protein: CASSPDRDHGYTF.

The J gene is TRBJ1-3, the V gene TRBV25-1; no firm D call. Germline V CDR1 and CDR2: MGHDK, SYGVNS. Trimming shortened V by 8 bases and J by 0 bases, and 14 bases separated the two germline ends. The CDR3 loop spans 15 amino acids. CDR3 residues: CASSPGLVSGNTIYF. The CDR3 DNA follows: TGTGCCAGCTCTCCAGGACTGGTCTCTGGAAACACCATATATTTT. Filled out from reference TRBV25-1 and TRBJ1-3, the complete variable domain reads EADIYQTPRYLVIGTGKKITLECSQTMGHDKMYWYQQDPGMELHLIHYSYGVNSTEKGDLSSESTVSRIRTEHFPLTLESARPSHTSQYLCASSPGLVSGNTIYFGEGSWLTVV.

In its sample, this clone was seen a few times. The chain uses TRBV25-1 and TRBJ2-1; TRBD2 is a possible D gene (5 bases). With 1 base removed from V and 7 bases from J, the gap between germline ends came to 14 bases. Germline-derived CDR1 and CDR2 are MGHDK and SYGVNS. The length of the CDR3 is 15 residues. The CDR3 DNA sequence: TGTGCCAGCAGTGAATCTCGGGCCTCGGGGAATGAGCAGTTCTTC. Residues: CASSESRASGNEQFF. Full variable domain (missing parts from reference TRBV25-1 and TRBJ2-1): EADIYQTPRYLVIGTGKKITLECSQTMGHDKMYWYQQDPGMELHLIHYSYGVNSTEKGDLSSESTVSRIRTEHFPLTLESARPSHTSQYLCASSESRASGNEQFFGPGTRLTVL.

This clone has just a few counts. This rearrangement joins TRBV5-1 to TRBJ2-2; TRBD1 aligns across 8 bases. Per the germline V gene, CDR1 is SGHRS and CDR2 is YFSETQ. The CDR3 has 15 residues. The V and J ends lost 3 bases and 1 base, in that order; junction bases with no gene match: 2. The CDR3 DNA sequence: TGCGCCAGCAGCTGGACAGGGTGGAACACCGGGGAGCTGTTTTTT. Translated, it gives CASSWTGWNTGELFF.